This T cell receptor (beta chain) was recovered during a study of immune heterogeneity within non-small cell lung tumors. The overall study: Tumors were classified as 4 squamous cell carcinomas, around nine non-squamous carcinomas and 1 not otherwise specified. Study-wide points: Site-unique high-frequency clones occurred alongside identical dominant CDR3 beta clonotypes that recurred across tumor sites within a patient.

Each sample used roughly 0.65 ug of genomic DNA from bulk tumor tissue. Biopsy collection occurred during surgery, with several far-apart biopsies per primary tumor. Untreated, newly diagnosed non-small cell lung cancer patients underwent curative surgery. Trimming stripped 5 bases from V and 2 bases from J, with 9 bases between. Germline V lookup: CDR1 LNHDA, CDR2 SQIVND (reference sequence). The CDR3 is made up of 13 amino acids. TCR beta CDR3 was amplified by multiplex PCR using 32 V and 13 J primers. TCRdb analysed the multiplex PCR reads with MiXCR anew, one entry per CDR3 protein. The table records about 5,000 distinct CDR3 sequences, about 30% of them present only once. About this clonotype itself: Its antigen is unidentified.

The clonotype was recovered from a woman aged 45 to 65 with non-small cell lung cancer. Specimen: lung tumor tissue. V usage is TRBV19 and J usage is TRBJ1-2; D is ambiguous. The CDR3 DNA follows: TGTGCCAGTAGTCCGACGGCGAACTATGGCTACACCTTC. Its translation: CASSPTANYGYTF.